The next 30 T cell receptor beta chains were all read from a single sample in a study of cytomegalovirus exposure and HLA in healthy donors. The PCR ran on 60 Vbeta and 13 Jbeta primers. Method: immunoSEQ multiplex PCR; TCRdb's copy keeps in-frame clones and lacks some. Here the sample spans about 130,000 clones, roughly 79% being singletons. Sequencing used PBMCs. The receptors stem from a woman aged 40-49 years in good health and CMV-seronegative.

In DNA form, the CDR3 reads TGTGCCAGCAGCAAAGGGAGTAGCGCAACCTACAATGAGCAGTTCTTC. Translating it yields CASSKGSSATYNEQFF. The genes are TRBV21-1 and TRBJ2-1; the table's D call TRBD2 went unverified against the DNA. TRBV21-1 is listed as a pseudogene. The CDR3 length is 16 residues.

The chain links TRBV7-4 to TRBJ1-5; D uncertain. The ends were cut back, 1 base at V and 3 bases at J, with 4 bases in the middle. Germline assignment: CDR1 SGHVT and CDR2 SQSDAQ. The CDR3 is 13 residues long. CDR3 sequence: CASSLEANQPQHF. For the CDR3, the DNA is TGTGCCAGCAGCTTAGAAGCCAATCAGCCCCAGCATTTT.

This clone was counted a single time. The V gene is TRBV23-1, the J gene TRBJ1-3; D gene ambiguous. TRBV23-1 is an ORF for which the function is uncertain. This CDR3 is built from 16 residues. V was trimmed by 1 base and J by 6 bases, leaving 16 bases between them. The CDR3: CASSQYRGRYLNTIYF. In DNA form, the CDR3 reads TGCGCCAGCAGTCAATATCGGGGAAGATATTTAAACACCATATATTTT.

CDR3 loop: CASREGEQETQYF. CDR3 nucleotide sequence: TGCGCCAGCCGAGAAGGGGAACAAGAGACCCAGTACTTC. The gene calls are TRBV5-1 and TRBJ2-5, with a tentative D call TRBD1 (5 bases). V was cut by 7 bases and J by 2 bases, with 12 bases left in between. CDR3 size: 13 residues. Germline V CDR1 and CDR2: SGHRS, YFSETQ.

V is TRBV10-2 and J is TRBJ1-1; 8 bases line up with TRBD1. After removal of 7 bases from V and 3 bases from J, the junction contained 4 bases not matched to a gene. Germline assignment: CDR1 WSHSY and CDR2 SAAADI. This CDR3 spans 13 amino acids. The CDR3 protein is CASKQGVDTEAFF. CDR3 coding DNA: TGCGCCAGCAAACAGGGGGTGGACACTGAAGCTTTCTTT.

V and J are TRBV28 and TRBJ1-5, with TRBD1 as a possible D gene (5 bases). Germline CDR1 reads MDHEN; CDR2 reads SYDVKM. The CDR3 has 14 residues. V lost 6 bases, J lost 5 bases, and 14 bases lay in between. CDR3 DNA: TGTGCCAGCAGCTACCATGGGGGGTATCAGCCCCAGCATTTT. Its translation: CASSYHGGYQPQHF.

The rearrangement links TRBV6-6 to TRBJ2-2, with 9 positions matching TRBD2. Losses at the gene ends were 2 bases for V and 0 bases for J; bases not matched to a gene: 1. The CDR3 sequence is 16 residues long. The germline gives CDR1 MNHNY, CDR2 SVGAGI (reference sequence). CDR3: CASSYAGGTNTGELFF. The CDR3 bases are TGTGCCAGCAGTTACGCGGGGGGGACGAACACCGGGGAGCTGTTTTTT.

V is TRBV6-1 and J is TRBJ2-7, with D maybe TRBD2 (5 bases). From germline, CDR1 is MNHNS and CDR2 SASEGT. Trimming removed 7 bases from V and 3 bases from J, with 19 bases in between. The CDR3 contains 15 residues. The CDR3 region is CASTRGYGPNYEQYF. CDR3 nucleotide sequence: TGTGCCAGCACCCGAGGGTATGGCCCTAACTACGAGCAGTACTTC.

A remark on this clone: One junction end disagrees with the germline gene, perhaps due to a read error. The chain carries TRBV6-5 and TRBJ2-5; D gene uncertain. The CDR3 contains 14 residues. Germline V CDR1 and CDR2: MNHEY, SVGAGI. CDR3 amino acids: CASSYSYLQETQYF. The CDR3 DNA follows: TGTGCTAGCAGTTACTCGTACTTACAAGAGACCCAGTACTTC.

This chain's CDR3 is CAWTPTQLTGAHNSPLHF. The CDR3 DNA reads TGTGCCTGGACCCCGACACAATTGACAGGCGCTCATAATTCACCCCTCCACTTT. The V and J genes are TRBV30 and TRBJ1-6, with D maybe TRBD1 (6 bases). Trimming removed 4 bases from V and 5 bases from J, with 24 bases in between. The CDR3 totals 18 residues. Germline CDR1 is GTSNPN and CDR2 is SVGIG (reference sequence).

This sequence joins TRBV28 and TRBJ2-7; 8 nucleotides agree with TRBD1. The V and J ends lost 10 bases and 3 bases, in that order; junction bases with no gene match: 11. The CDR3 covers 14 residues. Germline-derived CDR1 and CDR2 are MDHEN and SYDVKM. The CDR3 here is CATHIPGQVYEQYF. CDR3 in DNA: TGTGCCACCCACATCCCGGGACAGGTCTACGAGCAGTACTTC.

The V gene is TRBV28, the J gene TRBJ2-1; a weak D match, TRBD1 (5 bases). V was trimmed by 2 bases and J by 9 bases, leaving 11 bases between them. This CDR3 spans 13 amino acids. Germline V gene sequence: CDR1 MDHEN, CDR2 SYDVKM. The CDR3: CASSLRGTGEQFF. DNA of the CDR3: TGTGCCAGCAGTTTAAGGGGTACCGGTGAGCAGTTCTTC.

The chain is built from TRBV28 and TRBJ2-5, with 15 bases lining up with TRBD2. With 5 bases clipped from V and 4 bases from J, the junction kept 11 bases outside the gene matches. The germline gives CDR1 MDHEN, CDR2 SYDVKM. The CDR3 runs 18 residues. The CDR3 coding sequence is TGTGCCAGCAGTCATCCACTAGGGGGACTAGCGGGAGGAGAGACCCAGTACTTC. Encoded protein: CASSHPLGGLAGGETQYF.

The V gene is TRBV30, the J gene TRBJ2-1, with 12 bases lining up with TRBD2. CDR3 size: 18 residues. The germline V gene has CDR1 GTSNPN and CDR2 SVGIG (reference sequence). The ends lost 0 bases at V and 4 bases at J; junction bases unmatched: 10. CDR3 nucleotides: TGTGCCTGGAGTGTCTGGCTAGCGGGAGGGGGGCCATACAATGAGCAGTTCTTC. Protein sequence: CAWSVWLAGGGPYNEQFF.

The chain has TRBV28 and TRBJ1-1; 9 bases align to TRBD1. V shed 2 bases and J 5 bases; nucleotides not matched to a gene: 6. Germline V lookup: CDR1 MDHEN, CDR2 SYDVKM. The CDR3 extends over 15 amino acids. This CDR3 is CASSLGQGFRTEAFF. The DNA for the CDR3 is TGTGCCAGCAGTTTAGGACAGGGGTTTCGGACTGAAGCTTTCTTT.

A single count supports this clone. The V call is TRBV27, the J call TRBJ1-2; D is perhaps TRBD1 (5 bases). CDR3 length equals 12 residues. V lost 5 bases and J 8 bases, leaving 12 bases between the germline ends. Germline CDR1 is MNHEY and CDR2 is SMNVEV (reference sequence). CDR3 loop: CASSPGISGYTF. The DNA of the CDR3 is TGTGCCAGCAGTCCAGGGATTAGCGGCTACACCTTC.

V usage is TRBV5-1 and J usage is TRBJ1-6, with D perhaps matching TRBD1 (5 bases). The germline gives CDR1 SGHRS, CDR2 YFSETQ. CDR3 length: 15 amino acids. V lost 7 bases to trimming and J lost 9 bases, with 20 bases between them. The CDR3 DNA reads TGCGCCAGCCAAATAACGGGGGAGGGGACTTCACCCCTCCACTTT. Amino acid sequence: CASQITGEGTSPLHF.

This chain links TRBV4-1 with TRBJ2-5; D not resolved. Germline assignment: CDR1 MGHRA and CDR2 YSYEKL. CDR3 size: 15 residues. Trimming removed 2 bases at V and 2 bases at J, with 12 bases between. The CDR3 sequence: CASSQLEQTQETQYF. The CDR3 DNA reads as TGCGCCAGCAGCCAATTAGAGCAGACTCAAGAGACCCAGTACTTC.

This chain uses TRBV9 with TRBJ2-2; possibly TRBD2 for D (6 bases). CDR1 is SGDLS, CDR2 YYNGEE, per germline. Trimming took 0 bases from V and 6 from J, leaving 12 bases between them. This CDR3 spans 15 amino acids. The chain's CDR3 is CASSVAPGGAGELFF. The CDR3 DNA reads as TGTGCCAGCAGCGTAGCACCCGGAGGGGCCGGGGAGCTGTTTTTT. Full variable domain (remainder filled in from reference TRBV9 and TRBJ2-2): DSGVTQTPKHLITATGQRVTLRCSPRSGDLSVYWYQQSLDQGLQFLIQYYNGEERAKGNILERFSAQQFPDLHSELNLSSLELGDSALYFCASSVAPGGAGELFFGEGSRLTVL.

The CDR3 sequence is CASSPERETHEQFF. The DNA of the CDR3 is TGTGCCAGCAGCCCCGAGCGGGAGACCCATGAGCAGTTCTTC. The genes are TRBV5-4 and TRBJ2-1, with TRBD2 matching over 8 bases. The CDR3 has 14 residues. V trimming: 4 bases; J trimming: 8 bases; junction bases outside the gene matches: 8. Germline CDR1 and CDR2: SGHNT and YYREEE (reference sequence).

Turning to this clone: One end of the junction does not line up with germline, which may come from a read error. The CDR3 region has the DNA TGTGCATCGGCTCTAGCCAAAAACAGTCAGTACTTC. Translating it yields CASALAKNSQYF. The chain links TRBV28 to TRBJ2-4; possible D gene TRBD2, 5 bases. Germline V gene data show CDR1 as MDHEN and CDR2 as SYDVKM. This CDR3 has 12 residues. Filled out from reference TRBV28 and TRBJ2-4, the complete variable domain reads DVKVTQSSRYLVKRTGEKVFLECVQDMDHENMFWYRQDPGLGLRLIYFSYDVKMKEKGDIPEGYSVSREKKERFSLILESASTNQTSMYLCASALAKNSQYFGAGTRLSVL.

The rearrangement uses TRBV13 and TRBJ2-7; maybe TRBD1 (5 bases). Trimming took 5 bases from V and 3 from J, leaving 11 bases between them. Germline CDR1 is PRHDT and CDR2 is FYEKMQ (reference sequence). The CDR3 is 13 residues long. The chain's CDR3 is CASSPERGYEQYF. The DNA of the CDR3 is TGTGCCAGCAGCCCCGAAAGGGGCTACGAGCAGTACTTC.

The V gene is TRBV29-1, the J gene TRBJ2-1, with a tentative D call TRBD2 (6 bases). Germline lookup yields CDR1 SQVTM and CDR2 ANQGSEA. The V end was cut by 1 base, the J end by 0 bases, with 19 bases between. This CDR3 contains 18 residues. The CDR3 DNA reads as TGCAGCGTTGAAGGGGCCCCCAAGGGCGGGAACTCCTACAATGAGCAGTTCTTC. Translating gives CSVEGAPKGGNSYNEQFF.

V gene TRBV19 combines with J gene TRBJ2-5; maybe TRBD1 (6 bases). Trimming removed 6 bases at V and 0 bases at J, with 20 bases between. The CDR3 has 17 residues. In germline, CDR1 is LNHDA, CDR2 SQIVND (reference sequence). The CDR3: CASSSTGHGGHQETQYF. The CDR3 bases are TGTGCCAGTAGCTCAACAGGGCATGGGGGCCACCAAGAGACCCAGTACTTC.

The chain joins TRBV2 to TRBJ1-2, with D maybe TRBD1 (5 bases). The CDR3 covers 14 residues. Germline V gene data show CDR1 as SNHLY and CDR2 as FYNNEI. V was pared by 6 bases and J by 4 bases, with 15 bases between. The CDR3 sequence is CASSHPGRGYGYTF. CDR3 nucleotide sequence: TGTGCCAGCAGCCACCCGGGGAGGGGCTATGGCTACACCTTC.

The rearrangement links TRBV6-1 to TRBJ1-2; TRBD1 agrees at 11 bases. The CDR3 spans 14 residues. The junction had 5 bases not matched to a gene; V was cut back by 3 bases and J by 8 bases. Germline-derived CDR1 and CDR2 are MNHNS and SASEGT. This CDR3 is CASSDGQGAGGYTF. The CDR3 bases are TGTGCCAGCAGTGACGGACAGGGGGCGGGAGGCTACACCTTC.

This clone showed up just a few times. This chain uses TRBV11-2 with TRBJ2-3; TRBD2 is a possible D gene (5 bases). The germline gives CDR1 SGHAT, CDR2 FQNNGV. CDR3 length: 16 residues. V lost 4 bases and J lost 1, with 15 bases in between. CDR3 sequence reads: CASSSGLLEGTDTQYF. The CDR3 DNA sequence: TGTGCCAGCAGCTCCGGGCTACTAGAGGGCACAGATACGCAGTATTTT.

This chain links TRBV18 with TRBJ1-1; no reliable D call. Germline CDR1 and CDR2: KGHSH and LQKENI. V lost 6 bases and J 1 base, leaving 9 bases between the germline ends. This CDR3 contains 13 residues. The CDR3 is CASSPGENTEAFF. CDR3 in DNA: TGTGCCAGCTCTCCCGGTGAGAACACTGAAGCTTTCTTT. Full variable domain (outside the CDR3, taken from reference TRBV18 and TRBJ1-1): NAGVMQNPRHLVRRRGQEARLRCSPMKGHSHVYWYRQLPEEGLKFMVYLQKENIIDESGMPKERFSAEFPKEGPSILRIQQVVRGDSAAYFCASSPGENTEAFFGQGTRLTVV.

This clone was recorded only once. The chain uses TRBV9 and TRBJ2-7; 7 positions match TRBD1. The CDR3 is 14 amino acids. The junction had 7 bases not matched to a gene; V was cut back by 4 bases and J by 3 bases. Looked up from germline, CDR1 is SGDLS and CDR2 is YYNGEE. CDR3 sequence (DNA): TGTGCCAGCAGCCCCCGGGACAGCGTCTACGAGCAGTACTTC. It encodes CASSPRDSVYEQYF.

The V and J genes are TRBV5-1 and TRBJ1-4, with 9 bases identical to TRBD1. Trimming took 1 base from V and 8 from J; bases not matched to a gene: 6. From germline, CDR1 is SGHRS and CDR2 YFSETQ. This CDR3 has 15 residues. The CDR3 region has the DNA TGCGCCAGCAGCTTGTTGGGGACAGGGTTGGAAAAACTGTTTTTT. Amino acids: CASSLLGTGLEKLFF. The complete variable domain, with remaining parts taken from reference TRBV5-1 and TRBJ1-4, reads KAGVTQTPRYLIKTRGQQVTLSCSPISGHRSVSWYQQTPGQGLQFLFEYFSETQRNKGNFPGRFSGRQFSNSRSEMNVSTLELGDSALYLCASSLLGTGLEKLFFGSGTQLSVL.